This paragraph covers one T cell receptor beta chain sequence. Blood CD4+ CD25-low CD127-high conventional T cells supplied the genomic DNA template. The sample belongs to a study of regulatory and conventional T cells in RAG deficiency. The germline gives CDR1 SGDLS, CDR2 YYNGEE. With 2 bases clipped from V and 5 bases from J, the junction kept 7 bases outside the gene matches. This CDR3 spans 15 amino acids. Only in-frame clones appear in the TCRdb table, and some are missing; sequencing was by immunoSEQ multiplex PCR. The sample lists about 9,100 clones; around 94% were seen once. What was sequenced was CD4+ effector T cells sorted from blood. The receptor comes from a human donor with RAG deficiency presenting as severe combined immunodeficiency. The chain is built from TRBV9 and TRBJ2-5, with 9 bases fitting TRBD2. The CDR3 protein is CASSVSAGGPETQYF. The CDR3 coding sequence is TGTGCCAGCAGCGTTTCTGCGGGAGGGCCGGAGACCCAGTACTTC.